This T cell receptor (beta chain) stems from a study of blood T cell repertoires in COVID-19. Study as a whole: Acute and convalescent COVID-19 specimens originated in the United States, Italy and Spain.

Original handling: Reference gene primer amplification gave nucleated cell count estimates. TCRdb's table, derived via immunoSEQ multiplex PCR, lists solely in-frame clones and lacks some. The V and J calls and clone size were taken over from that table, and D and trimming were inferred from the DNA. The data show hundreds of thousands of clones, approximately 90% seen once. The study drew participants aged about 18 to 95 years from around 24 US areas. Donors in Cohort 3 counted as recovered after two negative PCRs, clearance, or symptom resolution. V lost 1 base, J lost 4 bases, and 9 bases stayed unmatched. Germline V gene sequence: CDR1 SGHRS, CDR2 YFSETQ. This CDR3 region has 17 residues.

The clonotype was recovered from a man between 18 and 29 years old who had recovered from COVID-19. Source material: PBMCs or T cells enriched from blood (not recorded which). V and J are TRBV5-1 and TRBJ2-1; 9 bases agree with TRBD2. Written as DNA, the CDR3 is TGCGCCAGCAGCTTGTTGGGCGGGGGGGCCACTTACAATGAGCAGTTCTTC. Translating it yields CASSLLGGGATYNEQFF.